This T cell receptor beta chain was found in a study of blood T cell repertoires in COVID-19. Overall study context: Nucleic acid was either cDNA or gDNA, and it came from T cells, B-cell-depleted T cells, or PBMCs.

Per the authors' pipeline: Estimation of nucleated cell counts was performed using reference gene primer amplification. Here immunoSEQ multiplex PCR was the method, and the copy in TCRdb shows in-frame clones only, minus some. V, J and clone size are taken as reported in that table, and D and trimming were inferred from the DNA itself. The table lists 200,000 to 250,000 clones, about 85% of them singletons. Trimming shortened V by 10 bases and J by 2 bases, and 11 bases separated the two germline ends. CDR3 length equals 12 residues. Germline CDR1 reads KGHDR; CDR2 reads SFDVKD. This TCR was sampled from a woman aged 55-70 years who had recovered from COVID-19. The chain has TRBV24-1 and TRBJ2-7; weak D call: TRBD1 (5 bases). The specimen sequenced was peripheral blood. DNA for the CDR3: TGTGCCACGCCAGGGTCCCCCTACGAGCAGTACTTC. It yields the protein CATPGSPYEQYF.